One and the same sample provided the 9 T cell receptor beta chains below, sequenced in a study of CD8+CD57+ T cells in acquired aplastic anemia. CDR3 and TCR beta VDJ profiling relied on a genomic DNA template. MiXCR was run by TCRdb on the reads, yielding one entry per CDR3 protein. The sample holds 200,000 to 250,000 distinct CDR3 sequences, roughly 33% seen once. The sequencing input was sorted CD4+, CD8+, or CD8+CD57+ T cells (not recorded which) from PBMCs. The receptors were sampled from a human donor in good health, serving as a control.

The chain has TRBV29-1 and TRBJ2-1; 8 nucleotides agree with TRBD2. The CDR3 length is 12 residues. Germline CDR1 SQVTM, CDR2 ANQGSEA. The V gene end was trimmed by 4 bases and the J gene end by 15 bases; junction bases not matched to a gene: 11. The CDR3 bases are TGCAGCGTTGCAGCGGGAGTGGGGAGTATGTTCTTC. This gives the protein CSVAAGVGSMFF.

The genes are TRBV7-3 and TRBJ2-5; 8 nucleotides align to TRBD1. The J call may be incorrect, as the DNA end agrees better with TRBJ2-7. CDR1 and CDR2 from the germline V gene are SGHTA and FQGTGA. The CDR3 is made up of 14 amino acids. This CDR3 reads CASSRRDRNYEQYF. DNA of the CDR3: TGTGCCAGCAGCCGCCGGGACAGGAACTACGAGCAGTACTTC.

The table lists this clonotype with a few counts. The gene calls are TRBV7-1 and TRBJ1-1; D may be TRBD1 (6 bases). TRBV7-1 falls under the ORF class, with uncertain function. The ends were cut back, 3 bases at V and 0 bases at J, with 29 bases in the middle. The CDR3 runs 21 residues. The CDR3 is CASSSRPAGALTNGVNTEAFF. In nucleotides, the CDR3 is TGTGCCAGCAGCTCCAGACCTGCAGGGGCTCTAACTAATGGGGTGAACACTGAAGCTTTCTTT.

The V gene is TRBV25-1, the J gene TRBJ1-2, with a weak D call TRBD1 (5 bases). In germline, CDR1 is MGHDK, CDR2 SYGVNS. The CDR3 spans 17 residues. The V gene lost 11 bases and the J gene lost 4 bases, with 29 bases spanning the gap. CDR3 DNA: TGTGCCTGCCCGAGGTCGTCCGTCTCCGGGACCTCCTATGGCTACACCTTC. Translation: CACPRSSVSGTSYGYTF.

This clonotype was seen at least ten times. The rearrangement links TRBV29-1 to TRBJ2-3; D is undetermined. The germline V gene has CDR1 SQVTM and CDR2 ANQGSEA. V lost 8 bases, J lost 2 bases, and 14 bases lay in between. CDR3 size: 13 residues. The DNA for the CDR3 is TGCAGCACCGCGCGGTCGGCCACAGATACGCAGTATTTT. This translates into CSTARSATDTQYF.

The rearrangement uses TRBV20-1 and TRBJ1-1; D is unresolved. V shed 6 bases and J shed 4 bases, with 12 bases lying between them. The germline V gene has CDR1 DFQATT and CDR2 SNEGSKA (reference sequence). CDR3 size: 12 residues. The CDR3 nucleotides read TGCAGTGCAACCCCCTGGGGCACTGAAGCTTTCTTT. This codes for CSATPWGTEAFF.

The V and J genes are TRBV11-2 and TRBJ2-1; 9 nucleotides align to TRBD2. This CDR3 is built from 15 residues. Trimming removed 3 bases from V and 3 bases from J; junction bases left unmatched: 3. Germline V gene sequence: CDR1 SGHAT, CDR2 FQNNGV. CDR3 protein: CASSFSSGNYNEQFF. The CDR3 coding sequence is TGTGCCAGCAGCTTCTCTAGCGGGAACTACAATGAGCAGTTCTTC.

CDR3 residues: CASSMFRVPGSPFSEQYF. As DNA, the CDR3 is TGTGCCAGCAGCATGTTTAGGGTTCCGGGATCTCCCTTCTCCGAGCAGTACTTC. The chain couples TRBV11-2 to TRBJ2-7; perhaps TRBD2 as D (5 bases). The CDR3 extends over 18 amino acids. Trimming removed 5 bases from V and 6 bases from J, with 29 bases in between. From germline, CDR1 is SGHAT and CDR2 FQNNGV.

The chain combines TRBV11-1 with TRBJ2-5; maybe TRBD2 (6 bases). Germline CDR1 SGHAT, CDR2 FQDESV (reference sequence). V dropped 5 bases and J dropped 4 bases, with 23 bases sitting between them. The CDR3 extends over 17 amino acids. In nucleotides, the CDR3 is TGTGCCAGCAGCCTTAAAGTAGCCTCGCGGGGAAGAGAGACCCAGTACTTC. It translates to CASSLKVASRGRETQYF. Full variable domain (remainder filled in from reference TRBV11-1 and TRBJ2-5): EAEVAQSPRYKITEKSQAVAFWCDPISGHATLYWYRQILGQGPELLVQFQDESVVDDSQLPKDRFSAERLKGVDSTLKIQPAELGDSAMYLCASSLKVASRGRETQYFGPGTRLLVL.